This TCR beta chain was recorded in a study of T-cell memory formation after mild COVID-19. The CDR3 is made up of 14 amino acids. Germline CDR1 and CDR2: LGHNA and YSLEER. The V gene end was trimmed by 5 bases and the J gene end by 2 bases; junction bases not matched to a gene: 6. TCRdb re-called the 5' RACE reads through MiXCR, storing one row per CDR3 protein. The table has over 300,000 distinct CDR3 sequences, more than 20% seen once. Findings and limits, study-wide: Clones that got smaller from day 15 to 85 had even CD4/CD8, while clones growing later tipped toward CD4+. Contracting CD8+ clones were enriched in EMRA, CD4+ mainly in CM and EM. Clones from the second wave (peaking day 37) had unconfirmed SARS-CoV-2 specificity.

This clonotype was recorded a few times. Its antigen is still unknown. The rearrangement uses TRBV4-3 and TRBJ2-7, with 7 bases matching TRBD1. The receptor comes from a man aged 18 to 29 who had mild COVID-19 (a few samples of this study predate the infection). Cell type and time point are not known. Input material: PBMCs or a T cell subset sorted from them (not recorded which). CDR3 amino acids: CASSSRDSPYEQYF. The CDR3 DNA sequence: TGCGCCAGCAGCTCACGGGACAGCCCCTACGAGCAGTACTTC.